This TCR beta chain comes out of a study of cytomegalovirus exposure and HLA in healthy donors. 13 Jbeta primers and 60 Vbeta primers were used for the PCR. Sequencing was performed with immunoSEQ multiplex PCR; in TCRdb, only in-frame clones are kept and a portion is missing. The table records 100,000 to 120,000 clones, under 80% of them present only once. Germline V gene data show CDR1 as KGHSH and CDR2 as LQKENI. V was clipped by 4 bases and J by 2 bases, with 8 bases between them. The CDR3 sequence is 13 residues long. Study findings and constraints: Later, an analysis found that common viral pathogens appeared to be linked with several of the most significant clusters.

With regard to this clone: Its antigen remains unknown.

The chain employs TRBV18 and TRBJ1-2; D perhaps matches TRBD1 (6 bases). This clonotype originated in a woman aged 35 to 49 in good health and CMV-seropositive. Material: PBMCs. For the CDR3, the DNA is TGTGCCAGCTCACAAACAGGGAACTATGGCTACACCTTC. Protein product: CASSQTGNYGYTF.